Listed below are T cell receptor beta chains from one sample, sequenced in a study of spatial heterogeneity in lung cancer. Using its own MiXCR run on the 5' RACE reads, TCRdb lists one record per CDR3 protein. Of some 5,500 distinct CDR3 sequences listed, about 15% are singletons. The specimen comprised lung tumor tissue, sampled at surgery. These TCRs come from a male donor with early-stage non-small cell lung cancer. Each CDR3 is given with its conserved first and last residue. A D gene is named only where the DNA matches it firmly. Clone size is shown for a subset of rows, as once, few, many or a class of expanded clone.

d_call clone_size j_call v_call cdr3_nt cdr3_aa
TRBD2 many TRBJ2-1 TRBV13 TGTGCCAGCAGCTCTTACGGGAGGGCCTCCTACAATGAGCAGTTCTTC CASSSYGRASYNEQFF
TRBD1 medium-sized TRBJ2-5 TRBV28 TGTGCCAGCAGTCCAGGGGACAGTCAAGAGACCCAGTACTTC CASSPGDSQETQYF
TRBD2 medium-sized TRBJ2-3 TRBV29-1 TGCAGCTTCACTAGCGGGAGAACGACAGATACGCAGTATTTT CSFTSGRTTDTQYF
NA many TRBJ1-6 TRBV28 TGTGCCAGCAGTTTCATCCGGGGTGTAGCTAATTCACCCCTCCACTTT CASSFIRGVANSPLHF
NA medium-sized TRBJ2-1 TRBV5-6 TGTGCCAGCATTCAGGGCCTGAGCTCCTACAATGAGCAGTTCTTC CASIQGLSSYNEQFF
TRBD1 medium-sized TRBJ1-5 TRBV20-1 TGCAGTGCTGGCCTCAGGGGGTCTTTTGTCAATCAGCCCCAGCATTTT CSAGLRGSFVNQPQHF
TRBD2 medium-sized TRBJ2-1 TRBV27 TGTGCCAGCAGCCGACGGGGGGGGACCAAAAGAAATGAGCAGTTCTTC CASSRRGGTKRNEQFF
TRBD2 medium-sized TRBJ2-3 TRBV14 TGTGCCAGCAGCCCCACCGCGGGGGGGGGTGCAGATACGCAGTATTTT CASSPTAGGGADTQYF
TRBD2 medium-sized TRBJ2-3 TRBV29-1 TGCAGCGGGAGACTAGCCCACGGCACAGATACGCAGTATTTT CSGRLAHGTDTQYF
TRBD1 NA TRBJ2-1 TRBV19 TGTGCCAGCCTGGACAGGGGATCCTACAATGAGCAGTTCTTC CASLDRGSYNEQFF
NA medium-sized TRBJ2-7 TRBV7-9 TGTGCCAGCAGCCCACGTGGCGGAGGGGGTTACGAGCAGTACTTC CASSPRGGGGYEQYF
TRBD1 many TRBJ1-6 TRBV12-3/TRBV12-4 TGTGCCAGCAGTTTCCTACAGGGGAAAAATTCACCCCTCCACTTT CASSFLQGKNSPLHF
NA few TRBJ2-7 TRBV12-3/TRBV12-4 TGTGCCAGCAGTCCAGTGGGGCGGGTAGGCGACGAGCAGTACTTC CASSPVGRVGDEQYF
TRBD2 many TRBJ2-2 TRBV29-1 TGCAGCGTGGTGCCCGGGACTAGCGGCGTCACCGGGGAGCTGTTTTTT CSVVPGTSGVTGELFF
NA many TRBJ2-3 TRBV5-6 TGTGCCAGCAGCTTGACAGGAGACACAGATACGCAGTATTTT CASSLTGDTDTQYF
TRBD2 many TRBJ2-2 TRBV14 TGTGCCAGCAGAGCTAGCGGTAACACCGGGGAGCTGTTTTTT CASRASGNTGELFF
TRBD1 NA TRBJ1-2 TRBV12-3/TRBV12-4 TGTGCCAGCAGCAACAGGGGGTACTATGGCTACACCTTC CASSNRGYYGYTF